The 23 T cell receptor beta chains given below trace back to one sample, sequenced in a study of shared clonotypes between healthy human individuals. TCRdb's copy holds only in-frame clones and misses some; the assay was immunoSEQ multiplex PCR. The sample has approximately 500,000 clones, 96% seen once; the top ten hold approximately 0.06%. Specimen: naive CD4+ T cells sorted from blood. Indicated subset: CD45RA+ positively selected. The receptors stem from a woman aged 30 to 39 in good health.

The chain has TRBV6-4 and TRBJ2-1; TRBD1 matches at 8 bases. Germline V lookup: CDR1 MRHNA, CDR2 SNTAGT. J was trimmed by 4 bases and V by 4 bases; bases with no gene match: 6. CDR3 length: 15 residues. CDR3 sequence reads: CASSAAGTGYNEQFF. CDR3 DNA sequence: TGTGCCAGCAGTGCAGCCGGGACAGGATACAATGAGCAGTTCTTC.

CDR3 in DNA: TGTGCCAGCACTTCTGTGGGGGAGTTTGAGACCCAGTACTTC. Its translation: CASTSVGEFETQYF. V and J are TRBV6-5 and TRBJ2-5, with D tentatively TRBD1 or TRBD2 (5 bases each). V lost 7 bases, J lost 5 bases, and 17 bases lay in between. The length of the CDR3 is 14 residues. Germline V lookup: CDR1 MNHEY, CDR2 SVGAGI.

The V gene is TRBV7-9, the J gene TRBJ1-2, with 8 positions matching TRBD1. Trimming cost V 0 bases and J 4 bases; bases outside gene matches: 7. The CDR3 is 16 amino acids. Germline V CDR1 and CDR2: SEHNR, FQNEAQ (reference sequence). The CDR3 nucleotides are TGTGCCAGCAGCTTAGCGCGGGGAGGGACAGGCTATGGCTACACCTTC. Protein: CASSLARGGTGYGYTF.

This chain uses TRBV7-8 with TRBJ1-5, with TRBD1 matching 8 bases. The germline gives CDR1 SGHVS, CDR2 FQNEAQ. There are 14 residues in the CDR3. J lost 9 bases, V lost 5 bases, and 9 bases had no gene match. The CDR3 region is CASSQSGQELPQHF. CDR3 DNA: TGTGCCAGCAGCCAATCGGGACAGGAGTTGCCCCAGCATTTT. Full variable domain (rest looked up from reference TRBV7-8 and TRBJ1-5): GAGVSQSPRYKVAKRGQDVALRCDPISGHVSLFWYQQALGQGPEFLTYFQNEAQLDKSGLPSDRFFAERPEGSVSTLKIQRTQQEDSAVYLCASSQSGQELPQHFGDGTRLSIL.

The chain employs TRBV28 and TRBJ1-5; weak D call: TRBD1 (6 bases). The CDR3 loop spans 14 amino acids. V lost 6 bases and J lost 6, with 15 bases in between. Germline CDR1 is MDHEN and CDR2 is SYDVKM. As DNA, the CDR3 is TGTGCCAGCAGATTGGACAGACCCCGTCAGCCCCAGCATTTT. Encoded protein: CASRLDRPRQPQHF.

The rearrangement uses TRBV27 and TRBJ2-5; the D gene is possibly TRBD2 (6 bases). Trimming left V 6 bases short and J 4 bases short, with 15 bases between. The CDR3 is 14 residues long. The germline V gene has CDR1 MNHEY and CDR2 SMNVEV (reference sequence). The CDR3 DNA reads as TGTGCCAGCAGACCCGTCCGGGACTCAGAGACCCAGTACTTC. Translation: CASRPVRDSETQYF.

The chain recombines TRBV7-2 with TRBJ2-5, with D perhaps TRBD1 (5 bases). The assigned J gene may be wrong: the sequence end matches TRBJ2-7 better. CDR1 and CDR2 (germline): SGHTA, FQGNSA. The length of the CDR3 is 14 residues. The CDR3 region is CASSLNPQGHEQYF. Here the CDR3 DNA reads TGTGCCAGCAGCTTGAACCCCCAGGGCCACGAGCAGTACTTC.

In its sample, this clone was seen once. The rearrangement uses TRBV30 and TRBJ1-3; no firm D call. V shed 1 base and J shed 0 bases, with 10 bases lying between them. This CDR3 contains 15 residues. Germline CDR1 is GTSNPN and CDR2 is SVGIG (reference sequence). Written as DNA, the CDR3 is TGTGCCTGGAGTGCCCTGCGGAACTCTGGAAACACCATATATTTT. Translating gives CAWSALRNSGNTIYF.

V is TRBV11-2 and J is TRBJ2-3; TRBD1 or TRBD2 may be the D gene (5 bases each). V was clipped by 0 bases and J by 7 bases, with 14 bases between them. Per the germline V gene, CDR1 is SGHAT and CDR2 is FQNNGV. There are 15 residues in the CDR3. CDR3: CASSLDGASSYTQYF. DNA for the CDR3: TGTGCCAGCAGCTTAGATGGGGCTAGCAGTTATACGCAGTATTTT.

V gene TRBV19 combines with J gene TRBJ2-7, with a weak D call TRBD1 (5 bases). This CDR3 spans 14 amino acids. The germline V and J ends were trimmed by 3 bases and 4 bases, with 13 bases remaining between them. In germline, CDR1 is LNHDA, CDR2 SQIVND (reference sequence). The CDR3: CASSIQGGFYEQYF. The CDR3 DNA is TGTGCCAGTAGTATTCAGGGCGGATTTTACGAGCAGTACTTC. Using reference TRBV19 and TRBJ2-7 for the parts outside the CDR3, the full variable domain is DGGITQSPKYLFRKEGQNVTLSCEQNLNHDAMYWYRQDPGQGLRLIYYSQIVNDFQKGDIAEGYSVSREKKESFPLTVTSAQKNPTAFYLCASSIQGGFYEQYFGPGTRLTVT.

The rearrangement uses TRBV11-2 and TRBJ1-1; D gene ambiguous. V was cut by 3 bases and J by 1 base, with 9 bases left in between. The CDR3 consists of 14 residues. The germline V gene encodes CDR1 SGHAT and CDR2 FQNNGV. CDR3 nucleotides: TGTGCCAGCAGCTTTTGGGAGAAGAACACTGAAGCTTTCTTT. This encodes CASSFWEKNTEAFF.

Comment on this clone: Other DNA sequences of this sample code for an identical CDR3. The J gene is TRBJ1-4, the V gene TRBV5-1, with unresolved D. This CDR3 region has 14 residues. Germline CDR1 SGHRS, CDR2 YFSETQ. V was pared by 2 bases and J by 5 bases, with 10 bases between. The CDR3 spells CASSLVGENEKLFF. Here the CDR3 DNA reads TGCGCCAGCAGCTTAGTCGGAGAGAATGAAAAACTGTTTTTT.

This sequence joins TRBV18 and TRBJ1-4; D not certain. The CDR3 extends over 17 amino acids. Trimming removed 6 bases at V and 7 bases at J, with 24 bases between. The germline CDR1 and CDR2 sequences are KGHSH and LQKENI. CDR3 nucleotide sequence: TGTGCCAGCTCTCAATCGACCCCCACAAATTCTGGTGAAAAACTGTTTTTT. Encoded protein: CASSQSTPTNSGEKLFF.

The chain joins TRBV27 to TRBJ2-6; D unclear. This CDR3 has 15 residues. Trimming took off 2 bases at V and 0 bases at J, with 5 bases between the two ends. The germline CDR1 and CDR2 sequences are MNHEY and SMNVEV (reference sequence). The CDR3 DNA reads TGTGCCAGCAGTTTAAAACCCTCTGGGGCCAACGTCCTGACTTTC. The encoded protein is CASSLKPSGANVLTF.

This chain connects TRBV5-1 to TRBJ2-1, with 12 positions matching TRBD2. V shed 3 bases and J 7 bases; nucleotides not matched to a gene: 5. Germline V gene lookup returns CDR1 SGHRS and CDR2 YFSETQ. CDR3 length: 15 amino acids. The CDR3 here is CASSSLAGGPNEQFF. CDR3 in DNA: TGCGCCAGCAGCTCGCTAGCGGGAGGGCCTAATGAGCAGTTCTTC.

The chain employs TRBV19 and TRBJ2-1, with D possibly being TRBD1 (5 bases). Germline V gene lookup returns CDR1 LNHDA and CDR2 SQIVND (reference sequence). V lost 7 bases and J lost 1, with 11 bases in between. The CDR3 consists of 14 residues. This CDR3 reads CASKRQRSYNEQFF. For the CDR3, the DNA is TGTGCCAGTAAACGACAGAGGTCCTACAATGAGCAGTTCTTC.

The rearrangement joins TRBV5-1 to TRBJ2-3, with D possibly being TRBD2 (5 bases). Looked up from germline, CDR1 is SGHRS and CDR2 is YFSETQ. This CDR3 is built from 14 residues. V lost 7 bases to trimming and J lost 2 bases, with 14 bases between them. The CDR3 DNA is TGCGCCAGCCAGGACTTCCCGAACACAGATACGCAGTATTTT. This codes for CASQDFPNTDTQYF. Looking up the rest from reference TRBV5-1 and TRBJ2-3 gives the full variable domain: KAGVTQTPRYLIKTRGQQVTLSCSPISGHRSVSWYQQTPGQGLQFLFEYFSETQRNKGNFPGRFSGRQFSNSRSEMNVSTLELGDSALYLCASQDFPNTDTQYFGPGTRLTVL.

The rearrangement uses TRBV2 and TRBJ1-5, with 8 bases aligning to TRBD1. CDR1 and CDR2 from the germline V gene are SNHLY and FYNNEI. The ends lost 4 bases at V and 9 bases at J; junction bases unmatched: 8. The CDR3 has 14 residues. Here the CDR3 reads CASSGSGGLGPQHF. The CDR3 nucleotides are TGTGCCAGCAGTGGTTCAGGGGGCCTTGGGCCCCAGCATTTT.

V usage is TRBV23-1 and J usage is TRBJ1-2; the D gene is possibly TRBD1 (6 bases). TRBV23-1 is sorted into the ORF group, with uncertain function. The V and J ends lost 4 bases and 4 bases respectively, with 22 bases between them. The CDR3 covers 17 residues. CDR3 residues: CASSPLGHFQGGYGYTF. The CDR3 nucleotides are TGCGCCAGCAGTCCCCTGGGACATTTTCAAGGGGGCTATGGCTACACCTTC.

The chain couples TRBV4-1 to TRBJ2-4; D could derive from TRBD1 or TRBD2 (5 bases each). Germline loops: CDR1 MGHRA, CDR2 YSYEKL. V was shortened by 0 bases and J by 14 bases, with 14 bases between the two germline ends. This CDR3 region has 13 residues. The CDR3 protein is CASSQDAGTQEYF. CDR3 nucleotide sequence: TGCGCCAGCAGCCAAGATGCCGGGACGCAGGAGTACTTC.

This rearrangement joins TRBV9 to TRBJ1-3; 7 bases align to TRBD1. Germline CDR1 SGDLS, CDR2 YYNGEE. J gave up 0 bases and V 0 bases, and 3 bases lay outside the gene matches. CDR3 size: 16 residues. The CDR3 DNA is TGTGCCAGCAGCGTAGGACAGGGATTCTCTGGAAACACCATATATTTT. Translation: CASSVGQGFSGNTIYF. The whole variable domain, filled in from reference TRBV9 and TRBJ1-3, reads DSGVTQTPKHLITATGQRVTLRCSPRSGDLSVYWYQQSLDQGLQFLIQYYNGEERAKGNILERFSAQQFPDLHSELNLSSLELGDSALYFCASSVGQGFSGNTIYFGEGSWLTVV.

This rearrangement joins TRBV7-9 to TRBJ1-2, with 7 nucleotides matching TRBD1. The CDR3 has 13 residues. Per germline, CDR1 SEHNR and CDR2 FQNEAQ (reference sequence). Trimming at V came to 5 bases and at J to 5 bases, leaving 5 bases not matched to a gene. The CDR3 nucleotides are TGTGCCAGCAGCGCCCGGGACAGTTATGGCTACACCTTC. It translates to CASSARDSYGYTF.

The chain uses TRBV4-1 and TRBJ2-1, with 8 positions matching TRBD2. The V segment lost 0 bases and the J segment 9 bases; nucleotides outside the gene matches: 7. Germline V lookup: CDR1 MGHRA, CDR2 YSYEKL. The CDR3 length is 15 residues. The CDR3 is CASSQEGPGRGEQFF. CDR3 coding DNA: TGCGCCAGCAGCCAAGAGGGGCCCGGGAGGGGTGAGCAGTTCTTC.